The 26 T cell receptor beta chains below were found in one sample sequenced in a study of metastatic and nonmetastatic thyroid tumors. Each patient came to thyroid surgery without any prior treatment (of any kind). TCRdb re-processed the PCR reads through MiXCR. The top ten clones hold roughly a quarter of a sample with tens of thousands of clones, roughly 13% of them seen once. Sequences were obtained from blood. These receptors were taken from a female donor with papillary thyroid cancer or a benign thyroid nodule (not recorded which). Some clones in this sample may be carry-over from other donors' samples.

There are a few counts of this clone. A clone one base away is much larger, so this may be a read error. J is TRBJ2-2 and V is TRBV28; a possible D gene is TRBD1 (5 bases). The V gene's germline CDR1 is MDHEN and CDR2 SYDVKM. CDR3 length: 14 residues. The CDR3 region has the DNA TGTGCCGGCTGGGGCAGCGCGAACACCTGGGAGCTGTTTTTT. Protein: CAGWGSANTWELFF. Full variable domain (rest looked up from reference TRBV28 and TRBJ2-2): DVKVTQSSRYLVKRTGEKVFLECVQDMDHENMFWYRQDPGLGLRLIYFSYDVKMKEKGDIPEGYSVSREKKERFSLILESASTNQTSMYLCAGWGSANTWELFFGEGSRLTVL.

The chain joins TRBV7-2 to TRBJ2-7; either TRBD1 or TRBD2 may supply D (5 bases each). The CDR3 is 14 amino acids. V was clipped by 7 bases and J by 4 bases, with 17 bases between them. Germline V gives CDR1 SGHTA, CDR2 FQGNSA. CDR3 bases: TGTGCCAGCATCCGTACGACAGCGGAGTACGAGCAGTACTTC. This translates into CASIRTTAEYEQYF. Supplemented by reference TRBV7-2 and TRBJ2-7, the full variable domain reads GAGVSQSPSNKVTEKGKDVELRCDPISGHTALYWYRQSLGQGLEFLIYFQGNSAPDKSGLPSDRFSAERTGGSVSTLTIQRTQQEDSAVYLCASIRTTAEYEQYFGPGTRLTVT.

By share, this clone ranks as medium-sized. V gene TRBV28 combines with J gene TRBJ1-6; no firm D call. This CDR3 has 13 residues. V lost 6 bases and J 7 bases, leaving 10 bases between the germline ends. Looked up from germline, CDR1 is MDHEN and CDR2 is SYDVKM. This CDR3 reads CASRGRANSPLHF. DNA of the CDR3: TGTGCCAGCAGGGGTCGAGCAAATTCACCCCTCCACTTT.

This clone was observed many times. For the CDR3, the DNA is TGTGCCAGCTCACCGCCGGGACCCAAGGAGAGAAAACTGTTTTTT. It translates to CASSPPGPKERKLFF. The chain has TRBV18 and TRBJ1-4, with D perhaps matching TRBD1 (5 bases). The CDR3 sequence is 15 residues long. V lost 3 bases and J 10 bases, leaving 18 bases between the germline ends. In germline, CDR1 is KGHSH, CDR2 LQKENI.

The chain combines TRBV28 with TRBJ2-7; weak D call: TRBD2 (6 bases). V was cut by 4 bases and J by 3 bases, with 22 bases left in between. The CDR3 sequence is 17 residues long. The germline V gene has CDR1 MDHEN and CDR2 SYDVKM. The CDR3 loop reads CASSSPMAGPPYYEQYF. DNA of the CDR3: TGTGCCAGCAGTTCCCCCATGGCGGGACCCCCCTACTACGAGCAGTACTTC.

This clone was seen many times. J is TRBJ1-2 and V is TRBV6-6; unclear D gene. Germline assignment: CDR1 MNHNY and CDR2 SVGAGI (reference sequence). V lost 2 bases to trimming and J lost 5 bases, with 9 bases between them. The CDR3 spans 13 residues. The DNA for the CDR3 is TGTGCCAGCAGTTACGAGGCAACATATGGCTACACCTTC. It specifies CASSYEATYGYTF.

The table lists this clone with many counts. This rearrangement joins TRBV19 to TRBJ1-3; 9 nucleotides align to TRBD1. Germline loops: CDR1 LNHDA, CDR2 SQIVND (reference sequence). With 4 bases clipped from V and 0 bases from J, the junction kept 4 bases outside the gene matches. The CDR3 consists of 16 residues. CDR3 region: CASSTRDRASGNTIYF. The CDR3 nucleotides are TGTGCCAGTAGTACCCGGGACAGGGCCTCTGGAAACACCATATATTTT.

By sample share, this clone is medium-sized. The chain is built from TRBV28 and TRBJ2-7; 7 nucleotides match TRBD1. Per the germline V gene, CDR1 is MDHEN and CDR2 is SYDVKM. J gave up 4 bases and V 5 bases, and 20 bases lay outside the gene matches. The CDR3 covers 18 residues. CDR3 region: CASSPLNSKGGLSYEQYF. The CDR3 region has the DNA TGTGCCAGCAGTCCTTTAAATTCGAAAGGGGGCCTCTCATACGAGCAGTACTTC.

This clone was detected ten times or more. This sequence joins TRBV7-6 and TRBJ2-1; TRBD1 aligns across 10 bases. V lost 6 bases and J lost 10; bases outside the gene matches: 6. CDR1 SGHVS and CDR2 FNYEAQ come from the germline V gene. The CDR3 is 13 residues long. The CDR3 spells CASSVTGGWEQFF. CDR3 coding DNA: TGTGCCAGCAGTGTGACAGGGGGCTGGGAGCAGTTCTTC. The whole variable domain, remainder taken from reference TRBV7-6 and TRBJ2-1, is GAGVSQSPRYKVTKRGQDVALRCDPISGHVSLYWYRQALGQGPEFLTYFNYEAQQDKSGLPNDRFSAERPEGSISTLTIQRTEQRDSAMYRCASSVTGGWEQFFGPGTRLTVL.

This clone was picked up many times. V gene TRBV19 combines with J gene TRBJ1-6, with 10 nucleotides matching TRBD1. Germline CDR1 and CDR2: LNHDA and SQIVND (reference sequence). CDR3 length equals 15 residues. With 7 bases clipped from V and 9 bases from J, the junction kept 9 bases outside the gene matches. The CDR3 loop is CASNSGQGNGSPLHF. The CDR3 DNA reads as TGTGCCAGTAACTCGGGACAGGGGAACGGTTCACCCCTCCACTTT.

This clone qualifies as medium-sized (0.01 to 0.1%). The V gene is TRBV27, the J gene TRBJ2-7; no firm D call. The CDR3 has 13 amino acids. Germline V CDR1 and CDR2: MNHEY, SMNVEV (reference sequence). V was clipped by 6 bases and J by 4 bases, with 13 bases between them. The DNA for the CDR3 is TGTGCCAGCAGCCCTATGCAGGCTTACGAGCAGTACTTC. Translation: CASSPMQAYEQYF.

This clone was counted at least ten times. The chain joins TRBV18 to TRBJ1-2; a weak D match, TRBD1 (6 bases). This CDR3 spans 16 amino acids. Germline V gene lookup returns CDR1 KGHSH and CDR2 LQKENI. The V and J ends lost 4 bases and 7 bases respectively, with 22 bases between them. The CDR3 nucleotides read TGTGCCAGCTCACTCGCCAGTGCGGGGGCGCTTCTTGGCTACACCTTC. Amino acids: CASSLASAGALLGYTF. Based on the CDR3 plus reference TRBV18 and TRBJ1-2, the full variable domain is NAGVMQNPRHLVRRRGQEARLRCSPMKGHSHVYWYRQLPEEGLKFMVYLQKENIIDESGMPKERFSAEFPKEGPSILRIQQVVRGDSAAYFCASSLASAGALLGYTFGSGTRLTVV.

About this clone: The junction differs from germline at one of its ends, possibly a read error. The chain has TRBV11-2 and TRBJ1-6, with 8 bases lining up with TRBD1. The CDR3 is 17 amino acids. CDR1 is SGHAT, CDR2 FQNNGV, per germline. This CDR3 reads CASSRDRRRSYNSHLHF. The CDR3 DNA is TGTGCCAGCAGCCGGGACAGGCGAAGATCCTATAATTCACACCTCCACTTT.

This clone was detected ten times or more. This chain uses TRBV14 with TRBJ2-1, with 10 bases aligning to TRBD2. The CDR3 contains 15 residues. Germline CDR1 and CDR2: SGHDN and FVKESK. V was clipped by 1 base and J by 7 bases; unmatched bases: 4. CDR3 region: CASSQGLAGANEQFF. As DNA, the CDR3 is TGTGCCAGCAGCCAAGGGCTAGCGGGAGCGAATGAGCAGTTCTTC.

A word on this clone: Since the CDR3 does not end with the conserved phenylalanine or tryptophan, this likely comes from a read error. The genes are TRBV6-2 or TRBV6-3 and TRBJ1-2, with a possible D match to TRBD1 (5 bases). V lost 4 bases, J lost 9 bases, and 18 bases lay in between. CDR3 size: 14 residues. From germline, CDR1 is MNHEY and CDR2 SVGEGT. The CDR3 nucleotides are TGTGCCAGCAGTTCATGGCAGCTCCAGGGTCGCTACACCTCC. This encodes CASSSWQLQGRYTS.

This clone was counted at least ten times. A much larger clone lies one base from this, so it may be a read error. The same CDR3 also results from other DNA sequences found in this sample. V and J are TRBV5-1 and TRBJ2-5, with 12 bases identical to TRBD2. CDR1 SGHRS and CDR2 YFSETQ come from the germline V gene. V shed 5 bases and J 4 bases; nucleotides not matched to a gene: 3. The CDR3 is 14 amino acids. CDR3 sequence reads: CASSPGLAGETQYF. In nucleotides, the CDR3 is TGCGCCAGCAGTCCGGGACTAGCGGGAGAGACCCAGTACTTC.

This clone was found many times. V is TRBV4-1 and J is TRBJ2-2, with D unresolved. Germline V gene data show CDR1 as MGHRA and CDR2 as YSYEKL. The ends were cut back, 1 base at V and 7 bases at J, with 22 bases in the middle. The CDR3 runs to 18 residues. In nucleotides, the CDR3 is TGCGCCAGCAGCCAAGTTGGAAGGCTAGGTCGCCGTATCGGGGAGCTGTTTTTT. Translating gives CASSQVGRLGRRIGELFF.

This clone has ten or more counts. V usage is TRBV18 and J usage is TRBJ1-1, with D uncertain. Trimming took off 1 base at V and 3 bases at J, with 12 bases between the two ends. The CDR3 consists of 15 residues. CDR1 and CDR2 from the germline V gene are KGHSH and LQKENI. DNA for the CDR3: TGTGCCAGCTCACCACGTGGCTCGAGGGACACTGAAGCTTTCTTT. Protein product: CASSPRGSRDTEAFF.

This clone was recorded at least ten times. V usage is TRBV29-1 and J usage is TRBJ2-7, with 7 bases fitting TRBD1. Germline V CDR1 and CDR2: SQVTM, ANQGSEA. The junction had 7 bases not matched to a gene; V was cut back by 3 bases and J by 2 bases. The CDR3 has 14 amino acids. CDR3 nucleotides: TGCAGCGTTGATCTCCGGGACAGTGCCTACGAGCAGTACTTC. Its translation is CSVDLRDSAYEQYF.

This clone was detected ten times or more. The V gene is TRBV20-1, the J gene TRBJ1-2; D ambiguous. The CDR3 spans 12 residues. V was clipped by 5 bases and J by 0 bases, with 7 bases between them. Germline CDR1 is DFQATT and CDR2 is SNEGSKA (reference sequence). In DNA, the CDR3 is TGCAGTGCTTCCCCCGCTAACTATGGCTACACCTTC. Translating gives CSASPANYGYTF.

This clone is labeled as medium-sized (0.01 to 0.1%). The V gene is TRBV6-4, the J gene TRBJ2-2; D is possibly TRBD1 or TRBD2 (6 bases each). The CDR3 extends over 14 amino acids. The germline gives CDR1 MRHNA, CDR2 SNTAGT. V lost 4 bases and J 7 bases, leaving 13 bases between the germline ends. The CDR3 sequence is CASSVGGADGELFF. Here the CDR3 DNA reads TGTGCCAGCAGTGTCGGGGGCGCAGACGGGGAGCTGTTTTTT.

This clone was seen repeatedly, ten times or more. This chain connects TRBV7-8 to TRBJ1-2, with a possible D match to TRBD1 (6 bases). The CDR3 is 15 residues long. V was pared by 5 bases and J by 4 bases, with 17 bases between. Germline loops: CDR1 SGHVS, CDR2 FQNEAQ. This CDR3 reads CASSPGWETGYGYTF. Written as DNA, the CDR3 is TGTGCCAGCAGCCCCGGGTGGGAGACAGGCTATGGCTACACCTTC.

The sample holds many counts of this clone. CDR3 sequence (DNA): TGTGCCAGCAGTTACTCGATCCCACAGGGGTGGAACACTGAAGCTTTCTTT. This encodes CASSYSIPQGWNTEAFF. The rearrangement joins TRBV6-2 or TRBV6-3 to TRBJ1-1, with 7 positions matching TRBD1. This CDR3 spans 17 amino acids. Losses at the gene ends were 0 bases for V and 1 base for J; bases not matched to a gene: 8. Germline CDR1 and CDR2: MNHEY and SVGEGT.

This clone was observed many times. The chain is built from TRBV7-2 and TRBJ1-2; D perhaps matches TRBD1 (6 bases). Germline-derived CDR1 and CDR2 are SGHTA and FQGNSA. The CDR3 has 14 residues. With 5 bases removed from V and 5 bases from J, the gap between germline ends came to 15 bases. CDR3 residues: CASSRGGQPYGYTF. DNA of the CDR3: TGTGCCAGCAGCCGGGGTGGACAGCCTTATGGCTACACCTTC.

For this clone: The final CDR3 position lacks the conserved phenylalanine or tryptophan, pointing to a likely read error. The chain recombines TRBV7-9 with TRBJ2-5, with D perhaps TRBD2 (5 bases). V was pared by 5 bases and J by 1 base, with 8 bases between. Looked up from germline, CDR1 is SEHNR and CDR2 is FQNEAQ (reference sequence). This CDR3 region has 13 residues. The CDR3: CASSVGLQETQYL. CDR3 nucleotide sequence: TGTGCCAGCAGCGTTGGACTCCAAGAGACCCAGTACCTC.

The sample holds many counts of this clone. V is TRBV4-1 and J is TRBJ2-2; TRBD1 matches at 7 bases. This CDR3 region has 16 residues. Germline-derived CDR1 and CDR2 are MGHRA and YSYEKL. The V segment lost 4 bases and the J segment 1 base; nucleotides outside the gene matches: 6. The CDR3 nucleotides are TGCGCCAGCAGCCTACAGGGGCCACAGAACACCGGGGAGCTGTTTTTT. Amino acids: CASSLQGPQNTGELFF.